This TCR beta chain appears in the sequencing data of a study of long-term antiretroviral therapy in people with HIV. Findings and caveats of the study: ART adherence, viral resistance and therapy changes went unrecorded.

As regards this clone: Antigen unknown.

The assay used was immunoSEQ (version v3.0), run at survey level. The study targeted roughly 35,000-50,000 T-cell genomes per sample in sequencing. Libraries were prepared by immunoSEQ multiplex PCR; TCRdb keeps only in-frame clonotypes and omits some of them. The repertoire holds 20,000 to 25,000 clones, with about four fifths as singletons. CDR1 and CDR2 from the germline V gene are SEHNR and FQNEAQ (reference sequence). Trimming took 2 bases from V and 4 from J, leaving 14 bases between them. CDR3 length: 16 amino acids. This sequence originates from a woman aged 25-40 years with HIV. This sequence joins TRBV7-9 and TRBJ2-2; perhaps TRBD2 as D (5 bases). The sequenced sample was unsorted PBMCs, obtained 0.2 years after starting antiretroviral therapy. CDR3 bases: TGTGCCAGCAGCTTACTATCCGGGGTTTTCACCGGGGAGCTGTTTTTT. Protein: CASSLLSGVFTGELFF. The complete variable domain, with remaining parts taken from reference TRBV7-9 and TRBJ2-2, reads DTGVSQNPRHKITKRGQNVTFRCDPISEHNRLYWYRQTLGQGPEFLTYFQNEAQLEKSRLLSDRFSAERPKGSFSTLEIQRTEQGDSAMYLCASSLLSGVFTGELFFGEGSRLTVL.